These 19 T cell receptor beta chains were all obtained from the same sample, sequenced in a study of molecular identifiers for immune sequencing clone quantification. One entry per CDR3 protein, called by TCRdb with MiXCR from the PCR reads. The sample has about 640,000 distinct CDR3 sequences, around 20% seen once. Sequencing input: naive CD8+ T cells from blood, with Jurkat cell RNA spiked in. Subset of the sample: FACS-sorted CD8+CD4-CCR7+CD45RA+ naive T cells. The source of these receptors is a human donor in good health. Some libraries in this study had Jurkat cell RNA spiked in.

Notes on this clonotype: This may be a read error: a much more frequent sequence differs by one nucleotide. V and J are TRBV4-3 and TRBJ1-1; TRBD1 agrees at 9 bases. CDR3 length equals 16 residues. Per the germline V gene, CDR1 is LGHNA and CDR2 is YSLEER. V lost 0 bases, J lost 10 bases, and 12 bases stayed unmatched. CDR3 bases: TGCGCCAGCAGCCAAGAACGGACAGGGGTGATCGCTGGAGCTTTCTTT. Its protein product is CASSQERTGVIAGAFF.

CDR3 amino acids: CASRPRPGGPTKTQYF. The CDR3 nucleotides read TGTGCAAGTCGCCCGCGGCCGGGAGGGCCGACAAAGACGCAGTATTTT. The rearrangement uses TRBV12-2 and TRBJ2-3; no check of the table's D call, TRBD2, against the DNA was made. TRBV12-2 is noted as a pseudogene. The CDR3 length is 16 residues.

This clonotype was detected many times. The J gene is TRBJ2-7, the V gene TRBV6-5; D assignment may be TRBD1 or TRBD2 (6 bases each). The germline V gene encodes CDR1 MNHEY and CDR2 SVGAGI. Trimming pared 6 bases from V and 3 bases from J, leaving 18 bases between. The CDR3 spans 15 residues. DNA of the CDR3: TGTGCCAGCAGATCTCCCGGGGGCAAGAGCTACGAGCAGTACTTC. This translates into CASRSPGGKSYEQYF.

This clonotype has a count of ten or more. This sequence joins TRBV19 and TRBJ2-3; the match to TRBD2 covers 9 bases. V trimming: 3 bases; J trimming: 6 bases; junction bases outside the gene matches: 10. Germline V gene lookup returns CDR1 LNHDA and CDR2 SQIVND (reference sequence). The CDR3 extends over 16 amino acids. The CDR3 nucleotides are TGTGCCAGTAGTATTAATAGCGGGAGTGTGAGTGATACGCAGTATTTT. Its protein product is CASSINSGSVSDTQYF.

This clonotype was detected a few times. The V call is TRBV12-3 or TRBV12-4, the J call TRBJ2-1; D not resolved. The CDR3 runs 12 residues. Trimming took off 6 bases at V and 10 bases at J, with 13 bases between the two ends. CDR3 protein: CASRDPRREQFF. For the CDR3, the DNA is TGTGCCAGCAGGGACCCGCGTCGAGAGCAGTTCTTC.

About this clonotype: A much larger clone is a single base away; this may be a read error. The chain uses TRBV6-5 and TRBJ1-6, with D unclear. Germline-derived CDR1 and CDR2 are MNHEY and SVGAGI. The CDR3 has 13 residues. V dropped 8 bases and J dropped 7 bases, with 12 bases sitting between them. For the CDR3, the DNA is TGTGCCAGCCATGGCCAGAAGAATTCACCCCTCCACTTT. It yields the protein CASHGQKNSPLHF.

With respect to this clonotype: This could be a read error, since a much larger clone is one nucleotide away. The V call is TRBV6-1, the J call TRBJ2-1; TRBD1 or TRBD2 may be the D gene (5 bases each). The germline gives CDR1 MNHNS, CDR2 SASEGT. This CDR3 contains 13 residues. The V gene lost 8 bases and the J gene lost 4 bases, with 12 bases spanning the gap. For the CDR3, the DNA is TGTGCCAGCTGCCGGGACCTTTACAATGAGCAGTTCTTC. The encoded protein is CASCRDLYNEQFF.

This rearrangement joins TRBV19 to TRBJ2-3; 11 positions match TRBD2. The CDR3 has 19 amino acids. Germline trimming cut 0 bases from V and 5 bases from J; bases unmatched to any gene: 13. Germline V lookup: CDR1 LNHDA, CDR2 SQIVND (reference sequence). CDR3 region: CASSIDHVKTSGVLDTQYF. The DNA of the CDR3 is TGTGCCAGTAGTATAGATCATGTAAAGACTAGCGGGGTACTAGATACGCAGTATTTT.

The rearrangement uses TRBV6-6 and TRBJ1-3; the D is unclear. The germline CDR1 and CDR2 sequences are MNHNY and SVGAGI (reference sequence). This CDR3 has 17 amino acids. V lost 0 bases to trimming and J lost 1 base, with 13 bases between them. CDR3 residues: CASSYSVMEGSGNTIYF. CDR3 in DNA: TGTGCCAGCAGTTACTCTGTCATGGAGGGTTCTGGAAACACCATATATTTT.

This clonotype came up a few times. The chain couples TRBV7-2 to TRBJ1-2, with TRBD1 matching 8 bases. In germline, CDR1 is SGHTA, CDR2 FQGNSA. The CDR3 contains 14 residues. V lost 3 bases to trimming and J lost 1 base; unmatched junction nucleotides: 1. The CDR3 DNA sequence: TGTGCCAGCAGCTTCGACAGGGGTAACTATGGCTACACCTTC. Its protein is CASSFDRGNYGYTF.

The chain combines TRBV19 with TRBJ2-1; D gene unclear. From germline, CDR1 is LNHDA and CDR2 SQIVND (reference sequence). This CDR3 contains 15 residues. Trimming took 4 bases from V and 6 from J, leaving 16 bases between them. CDR3 DNA sequence: TGTGCCAGTAGTACAGATGGCGGCCTATGCAATGAGCAGTTCTTC. This sequence encodes CASSTDGGLCNEQFF. The full variable domain, rest sourced from reference TRBV19 and TRBJ2-1, is DGGITQSPKYLFRKEGQNVTLSCEQNLNHDAMYWYRQDPGQGLRLIYYSQIVNDFQKGDIAEGYSVSREKKESFPLTVTSAQKNPTAFYLCASSTDGGLCNEQFFGPGTRLTVL.

This clonotype has a count of ten or more. The genes are TRBV13 and TRBJ2-4; D unresolved. CDR1 and CDR2 (germline): PRHDT, FYEKMQ (reference sequence). V was shortened by 0 bases and J by 6 bases, with 6 bases between the two germline ends. CDR3 length: 13 amino acids. The CDR3 DNA follows: TGTGCCAGCAGCTTAGGTCAAAGAAACATTCAGTACTTC. Its translation: CASSLGQRNIQYF.

This clonotype has only a few counts. The chain couples TRBV12-5 to TRBJ2-3; D is possibly TRBD1 (6 bases). The CDR3 is 17 amino acids. V was pared by 4 bases and J by 4 bases, with 21 bases between. CDR1 and CDR2 (germline): LGHNT, FRNRAP. CDR3 nucleotide sequence: TGTGCTAGTGGTTACGGAGCTGGGGGCGAGGGTTCAGATACGCAGTATTTT. This codes for CASGYGAGGEGSDTQYF.

As regards this clonotype: A single base separates this from a much larger clone, so it may be a read error. This rearrangement joins TRBV4-3 to TRBJ2-3, with 7 bases that match TRBD2. V lost 0 bases, J lost 3 bases, and 6 bases stayed unmatched. The CDR3 contains 16 residues. The germline gives CDR1 LGHNA, CDR2 YSLEER. CDR3 sequence reads: CASSQDTAGLTDTQYF. The CDR3 nucleotides are TGCGCCAGCAGCCAAGATACAGCGGGGTTGACAGATACGCAGTATTTT.

About this clonotype itself: This may be a read error, as it is one base from a much larger clone. V gene TRBV11-2 combines with J gene TRBJ2-7; the D is unclear. Germline assignment: CDR1 SGHAT and CDR2 FQNNGV. This CDR3 is 14 amino acids long. As DNA, the CDR3 is TGTGCCCGCAGCTTCCCCGGGCCGGGCTACGAGCAGTACTTC. Translating gives CARSFPGPGYEQYF.

A note on this clonotype: This clone may be a read error of a much larger clone one base away. The chain links TRBV7-9 to TRBJ1-1; D uncertain. This CDR3 is 16 amino acids long. Germline assignment: CDR1 SEHNR and CDR2 FQNEAQ (reference sequence). The CDR3 DNA sequence: TGTGCCAGCAAAAATGGGCTGGACCTTATGAACGCTGAAGCTTTCTTT. Translated: CASKNGLDLMNAEAFF.

This clonotype showed up many times. This sequence joins TRBV5-5 and TRBJ1-4; the D is unclear. This CDR3 is built from 15 residues. Germline CDR1 SGHKS, CDR2 YYEKEE (reference sequence). V dropped 4 bases and J dropped 8 bases, with 18 bases sitting between them. CDR3: CASSPGRALVEKLFF. CDR3 bases: TGTGCCAGCAGCCCTGGGAGGGCCCTAGTCGAAAAACTGTTTTTT. The entire variable domain, with the rest obtained from reference TRBV5-5 and TRBJ1-4, is as follows: DAGVTQSPTHLIKTRGQQVTLRCSPISGHKSVSWYQQVLGQGPQFIFQYYEKEERGRGNFPDRFSARQFPNYSSELNVNALLLGDSALYLCASSPGRALVEKLFFGSGTQLSVL.

At least ten counts were recorded for this clonotype. This chain links TRBV13 with TRBJ1-1; 7 bases are shared with TRBD1. V shed 0 bases, J shed 11 bases, and the junction held 3 bases outside the gene matches. The CDR3 sequence is 12 residues long. The germline V gene has CDR1 PRHDT and CDR2 FYEKMQ (reference sequence). The CDR3 loop is CASSLGTGYAFF. CDR3 nucleotide sequence: TGTGCCAGCAGCTTAGGGACAGGGTACGCTTTCTTT.

As to this clonotype: The junction departs from germline at one end; a sequencing error may be responsible. J is TRBJ1-1 and V is TRBV7-9; TRBD1 might be the D (5 bases). This CDR3 is 16 amino acids long. Germline assignment: CDR1 SEHNR and CDR2 FQNEAQ (reference sequence). CDR3 nucleotide sequence: TGTGCCTGCAGCCCAAGATCAGGGAGTTTGAACACTGACGCTTTCTTT. This translates into CACSPRSGSLNTDAFF. Together with reference TRBV7-9 and TRBJ1-1, the CDR3 gives the full variable domain: DTGVSQNPRHKITKRGQNVTFRCDPISEHNRLYWYRQTLGQGPEFLTYFQNEAQLEKSRLLSDRFSAERPKGSFSTLEIQRTEQGDSAMYLCACSPRSGSLNTDAFFGQGTRLTVV.